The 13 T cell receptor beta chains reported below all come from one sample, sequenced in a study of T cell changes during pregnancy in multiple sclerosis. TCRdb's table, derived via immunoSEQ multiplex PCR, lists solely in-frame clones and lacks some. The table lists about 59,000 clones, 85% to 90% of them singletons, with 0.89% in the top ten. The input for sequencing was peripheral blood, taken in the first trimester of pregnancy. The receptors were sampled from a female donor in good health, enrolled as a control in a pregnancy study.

This CDR3 reads CASSFLQGIRGYTF. In nucleotides, the CDR3 is TGTGCCAGCAGCTTTTTACAGGGGATACGGGGCTACACCTTC. This sequence joins TRBV7-2 and TRBJ1-2, with 7 bases lining up with TRBD1. The junction had 9 bases not matched to a gene; V was cut back by 3 bases and J by 8 bases. CDR1 and CDR2 (germline): SGHTA, FQGNSA. The length of the CDR3 is 14 residues.

The CDR3 loop reads CASSVTTGGNSPLHF. The CDR3 region has the DNA TGTGCCAGCAGCGTAACGACAGGGGGAAATTCACCCCTCCACTTT. The rearrangement links TRBV9 to TRBJ1-6, with 9 bases fitting TRBD1. Trimming cost V 1 base and J 7 bases; bases outside gene matches: 3. The CDR3 extends over 15 amino acids. In germline, CDR1 is SGDLS, CDR2 YYNGEE.

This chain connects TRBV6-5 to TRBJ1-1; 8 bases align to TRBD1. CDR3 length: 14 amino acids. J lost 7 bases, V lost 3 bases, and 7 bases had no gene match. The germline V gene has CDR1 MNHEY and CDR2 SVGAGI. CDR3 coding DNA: TGTGCCAGCAGTTATACAGGGGGTAGAAGTGAAGCTTTCTTT. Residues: CASSYTGGRSEAFF.

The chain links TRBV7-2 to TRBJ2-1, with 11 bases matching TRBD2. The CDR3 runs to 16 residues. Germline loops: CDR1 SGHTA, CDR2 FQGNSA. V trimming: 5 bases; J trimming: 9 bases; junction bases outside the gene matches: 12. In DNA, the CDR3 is TGTGCCAGCAGCGGAGCCCTAGCGGGGGGTCTAAGTGAGCAGTTCTTC. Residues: CASSGALAGGLSEQFF.

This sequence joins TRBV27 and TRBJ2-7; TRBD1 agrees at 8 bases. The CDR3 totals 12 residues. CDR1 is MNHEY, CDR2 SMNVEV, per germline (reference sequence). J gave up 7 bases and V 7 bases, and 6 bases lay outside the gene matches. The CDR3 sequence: CASIQTGGEQYF. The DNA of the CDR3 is TGTGCCAGCATTCAAACAGGGGGAGAGCAGTACTTC.

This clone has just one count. CDR3 DNA: TGTGCCAGCAGCTTTATTTCCGGAGACTACGAGCAGTACTTC. Residues: CASSFISGDYEQYF. The chain links TRBV5-5 to TRBJ2-7, with no clear D. The CDR3 totals 14 residues. V shed 2 bases and J shed 3 bases, with 12 bases lying between them. From germline, CDR1 is SGHKS and CDR2 YYEKEE (reference sequence).

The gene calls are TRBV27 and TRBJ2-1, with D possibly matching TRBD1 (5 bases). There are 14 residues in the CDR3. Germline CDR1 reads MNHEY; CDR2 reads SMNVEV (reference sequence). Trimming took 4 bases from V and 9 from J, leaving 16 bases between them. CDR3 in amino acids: CASSSLAGLAEQFF. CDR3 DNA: TGTGCCAGCAGTTCCCTCGCAGGGCTCGCTGAGCAGTTCTTC.

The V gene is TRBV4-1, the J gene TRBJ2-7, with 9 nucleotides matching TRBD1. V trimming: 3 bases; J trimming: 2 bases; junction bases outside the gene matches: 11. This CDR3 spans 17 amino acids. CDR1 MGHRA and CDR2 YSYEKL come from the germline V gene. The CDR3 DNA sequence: TGCGCCAGCAGCCAGGAGACCGGGACAGGGCCCGCCTACGAGCAGTACTTC. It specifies CASSQETGTGPAYEQYF.

CDR3 region: CAWKGRGPYEQYF. The CDR3 DNA reads TGTGCCTGGAAGGGCAGGGGCCCCTACGAGCAGTACTTC. J is TRBJ2-7 and V is TRBV30; D is possibly TRBD1 (6 bases). CDR1 GTSNPN and CDR2 SVGIG come from the germline V gene (reference sequence). The length of the CDR3 is 13 residues. Trimming shortened V by 4 bases and J by 2 bases, and 12 bases separated the two germline ends.

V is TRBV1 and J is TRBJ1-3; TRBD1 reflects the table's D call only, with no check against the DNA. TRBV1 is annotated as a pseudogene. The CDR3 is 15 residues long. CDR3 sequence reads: CTSSQGLDRGNTIYF. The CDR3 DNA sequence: TGCACCAGCAGCCAGGGACTGGACAGGGGAAACACCATATATTTT.

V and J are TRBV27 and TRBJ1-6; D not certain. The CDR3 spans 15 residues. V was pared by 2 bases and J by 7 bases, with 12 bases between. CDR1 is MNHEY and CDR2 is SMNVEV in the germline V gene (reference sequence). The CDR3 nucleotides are TGTGCCAGCAGTTTAACCCCGGCGGCAAATTCACCCCTCCACTTT. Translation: CASSLTPAANSPLHF.

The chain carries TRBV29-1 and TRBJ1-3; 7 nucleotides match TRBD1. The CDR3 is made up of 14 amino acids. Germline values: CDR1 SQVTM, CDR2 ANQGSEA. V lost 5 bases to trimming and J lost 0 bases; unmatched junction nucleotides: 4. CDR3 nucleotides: TGCAGCGTTTATCCAGGGGGCTCTGGAAACACCATATATTTT. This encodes CSVYPGGSGNTIYF. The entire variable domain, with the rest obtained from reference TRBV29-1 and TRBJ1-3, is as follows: SAVISQKPSRDICQRGTSLTIQCQVDSQVTMMFWYRQQPGQSLTLIATANQGSEATYESGFVIDKFPISRPNLTFSTLTVSNMSPEDSSIYLCSVYPGGSGNTIYFGEGSWLTVV.

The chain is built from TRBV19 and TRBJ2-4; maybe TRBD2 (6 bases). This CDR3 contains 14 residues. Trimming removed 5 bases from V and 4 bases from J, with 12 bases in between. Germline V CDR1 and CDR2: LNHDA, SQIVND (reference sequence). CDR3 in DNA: TGTGCCAGTAGTTTGGGACGGGGGAAAAACATTCAGTACTTC. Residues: CASSLGRGKNIQYF.